The rows below give T cell receptor beta chains drawn from one sample of a study of T cells in Graves' hyperthyroidism and ophthalmopathy. TCRdb used MiXCR to reprocess the multiplex PCR reads, holding one entry per CDR3 protein. The sample holds approximately 620,000 distinct CDR3 sequences, more than 15% seen once. Specimen: blood. These receptors all stem from a woman aged 40 to 50 with Graves' ophthalmopathy. Each CDR3 is given with its conserved first and last residue. A D gene is named only where the DNA matches it firmly. Size is omitted from some rows. Given values are once, few, many or a class for expanded clones.

d_gene: TRBD1; j_gene: TRBJ1-1; v_gene: TRBV29-1; abundance: many; CDR3aa: CSVERDLTGGTEAFF; CDR3nt: TGCAGCGTTGAGCGCGACCTGACAGGGGGCACTGAAGCTTTCTTT
d_gene: -; j_gene: TRBJ2-1; v_gene: TRBV9; abundance: many; CDR3aa: CASSVSFRFNEQFF; CDR3nt: TGTGCCAGCAGCGTTTCGTTCAGGTTCAATGAGCAGTTCTTC
d_gene: -; j_gene: TRBJ1-6; v_gene: TRBV3-1; abundance: many; CDR3aa: CASSNQGSPLHF; CDR3nt: TGTGCCAGCAGCAACCAGGGATCACCCCTCCACTTT
d_gene: -; j_gene: TRBJ1-4; v_gene: TRBV10-2; abundance: -; CDR3aa: CASSESTIGPNEKLFF; CDR3nt: TGCGCCAGCAGTGAGTCGACTATCGGCCCCAATGAAAAACTGTTTTTT
d_gene: TRBD1; j_gene: TRBJ1-5; v_gene: TRBV4-1; abundance: once; CDR3aa: CASSQEGQGLLNQPQHF; CDR3nt: TGCGCCAGCAGCCAAGAAGGACAGGGGCTACTCAATCAGCCCCAGCATTTT
d_gene: TRBD2; j_gene: TRBJ2-1; v_gene: TRBV6-1; abundance: many; CDR3aa: CASSEAGEGYEQFF; CDR3nt: TGTGCCAGCAGTGAAGCGGGGGAGGGGTATGAGCAGTTCTTC
d_gene: TRBD2; j_gene: TRBJ2-4; v_gene: TRBV6-1; abundance: -; CDR3aa: CASTGRGGVQYF; CDR3nt: TGTGCCAGTACGGGGCGGGGGGGGGTTCAGTACTTC
d_gene: TRBD1; j_gene: TRBJ2-5; v_gene: TRBV5-8; abundance: few; CDR3aa: CASSLRQGAGQETQYF; CDR3nt: TGTGCCAGCAGCTTGAGGCAGGGGGCGGGTCAAGAGACCCAGTACTTC
d_gene: TRBD2; j_gene: TRBJ2-7; v_gene: TRBV7-2; abundance: -; CDR3aa: CASSLDGTSGAYEQYF; CDR3nt: TGTGCCAGCAGCTTAGACGGGACTAGCGGAGCTTACGAGCAGTACTTC
d_gene: -; j_gene: TRBJ2-5; v_gene: TRBV3-1; abundance: many; CDR3aa: CASSQESSLAGVETQYF; CDR3nt: TGTGCCAGCAGCCAAGAGTCGTCTCTGGCGGGTGTCGAGACCCAGTACTTC
d_gene: -; j_gene: TRBJ2-7; v_gene: TRBV20-1; abundance: many; CDR3aa: CSARARSGTGEQYF; CDR3nt: TGCAGTGCTAGAGCTAGAAGCGGGACAGGCGAGCAGTACTTC
d_gene: -; j_gene: TRBJ1-1; v_gene: TRBV4-1; abundance: few; CDR3aa: CASSQVHGGDTEAFF; CDR3nt: TGCGCCAGCAGCCAAGTGCACGGGGGTGACACTGAAGCTTTCTTT
d_gene: -; j_gene: TRBJ2-5; v_gene: TRBV28; abundance: many; CDR3aa: CASSLFQETQYF; CDR3nt: TGTGCCAGCAGTTTATTCCAAGAGACCCAGTACTTC
d_gene: -; j_gene: TRBJ2-3; v_gene: TRBV5-1; abundance: many; CDR3aa: CASSSWDGNTDTQYF; CDR3nt: TGCGCCAGCAGCTCTTGGGATGGGAACACAGATACGCAGTATTTT
d_gene: TRBD2; j_gene: TRBJ2-1; v_gene: TRBV27; abundance: many; CDR3aa: CASSDLGREVVQFF; CDR3nt: TGTGCCAGCAGTGACTTAGGGCGGGAGGTGGTGCAGTTCTTC
d_gene: -; j_gene: TRBJ2-1; v_gene: TRBV5-5; abundance: few; CDR3aa: CASSLRGILYNEQFF; CDR3nt: TGTGCCAGCAGCCTACGGGGGATTCTTTACAATGAGCAGTTCTTC
d_gene: TRBD1; j_gene: TRBJ1-5; v_gene: TRBV5-1; abundance: many; CDR3aa: CASSTTGGGNQPQHF; CDR3nt: TGCGCCAGCAGCACGACAGGGGGCGGCAATCAGCCCCAGCATTTT
d_gene: -; j_gene: TRBJ2-1; v_gene: TRBV5-5; abundance: -; CDR3aa: CASSPSPTGELYNEQFF; CDR3nt: TGTGCCAGCAGCCCCTCCCCTACGGGAGAGCTTTACAATGAGCAGTTCTTC
d_gene: -; j_gene: TRBJ1-6; v_gene: TRBV28; abundance: many; CDR3aa: CASSFSGVVSPLHF; CDR3nt: TGTGCCAGCAGTTTTTCGGGGGTTGTTTCACCCCTCCACTTT
d_gene: TRBD2; j_gene: TRBJ2-1; v_gene: TRBV7-9; abundance: few; CDR3aa: CASSPWRAGNNEQFF; CDR3nt: TGTGCCAGCAGCCCCTGGCGAGCGGGAAACAATGAGCAGTTCTTC
d_gene: TRBD1; j_gene: TRBJ2-7; v_gene: TRBV19; abundance: few; CDR3aa: CASSIGTDYTYEQYF; CDR3nt: TGTGCCAGTAGTATCGGGACAGACTACACCTACGAGCAGTACTTC
d_gene: -; j_gene: TRBJ2-5; v_gene: TRBV5-5; abundance: -; CDR3aa: CASSLVLGAEETQYF; CDR3nt: TGTGCCAGCAGCTTGGTGCTCGGGGCAGAGGAGACCCAGTACTTC
d_gene: -; j_gene: TRBJ1-1; v_gene: TRBV10-2; abundance: few; CDR3aa: CASSESRSGARTEAFF; CDR3nt: TGCGCCAGCAGTGAGTCCCGGTCAGGGGCTAGAACTGAAGCTTTCTTT
d_gene: -; j_gene: TRBJ2-2; v_gene: TRBV2; abundance: -; CDR3aa: CASSGRSRNTGELFF; CDR3nt: TGTGCCAGCAGTGGACGTTCACGGAACACCGGGGAGCTGTTTTTT
d_gene: -; j_gene: TRBJ2-7; v_gene: TRBV6-1; abundance: few; CDR3aa: CASTLSPRGSEQYF; CDR3nt: TGTGCCAGCACTTTAAGTCCGCGAGGTTCCGAGCAGTACTTC
d_gene: -; j_gene: TRBJ1-3; v_gene: TRBV9; abundance: -; CDR3aa: CASSPGTSGQGNTIYF; CDR3nt: TGTGCCAGCAGCCCTGGGACCTCCGGACAGGGAAACACCATATATTTT
d_gene: TRBD1; j_gene: TRBJ1-2; v_gene: TRBV20-1; abundance: many; CDR3aa: CSASRRDRANYGYTF; CDR3nt: TGCAGTGCTAGTCGCCGGGACAGAGCTAACTATGGCTACACCTTC
d_gene: -; j_gene: TRBJ1-1; v_gene: TRBV19; abundance: -; CDR3aa: CASSIGGGRTEAFF; CDR3nt: TGTGCCAGTAGTATTGGTGGGGGTCGGACTGAAGCTTTCTTT
d_gene: TRBD1; j_gene: TRBJ1-3; v_gene: TRBV10-3; abundance: -; CDR3aa: CAIKTGDSGNTIYF; CDR3nt: TGTGCCATCAAGACAGGGGACTCTGGAAACACCATATATTTT
d_gene: -; j_gene: TRBJ2-7; v_gene: TRBV9; abundance: -; CDR3aa: CASSAGGPGKKQYF; CDR3nt: TGTGCCAGCAGCGCGGGGGGCCCCGGGAAAAAGCAGTACTTC
d_gene: TRBD2; j_gene: TRBJ2-3; v_gene: TRBV20-1; abundance: many; CDR3aa: CSADPGLAGVMDTQYF; CDR3nt: TGCAGTGCTGATCCGGGACTAGCGGGGGTAATGGATACGCAGTATTTT
d_gene: -; j_gene: TRBJ2-7; v_gene: TRBV20-1; abundance: few; CDR3aa: CSATDAGIYGQYF; CDR3nt: TGCAGTGCTACGGACGCGGGGATCTACGGGCAGTACTTC
d_gene: -; j_gene: TRBJ1-4; v_gene: TRBV7-3; abundance: -; CDR3aa: CASSPVGGSTNEKLFF; CDR3nt: TGTGCCAGCAGCCCCGTGGGAGGATCAACTAATGAAAAACTGTTTTTT
d_gene: -; j_gene: TRBJ2-7; v_gene: TRBV7-9; abundance: -; CDR3aa: CASSPGLGEQYF; CDR3nt: TGTGCCAGCAGCCCCGGGCTGGGCGAGCAGTACTTC
d_gene: TRBD2; j_gene: TRBJ2-7; v_gene: TRBV2; abundance: many; CDR3aa: CASSESGSFYEQYF; CDR3nt: TGTGCCAGCAGTGAAAGCGGGAGCTTCTACGAGCAGTACTTC
d_gene: TRBD2; j_gene: TRBJ2-7; v_gene: TRBV3-1; abundance: many; CDR3aa: CASSRQAGGRDEQYF; CDR3nt: TGTGCCAGCAGCCGCCAAGCGGGAGGGAGGGACGAGCAGTACTTC
d_gene: TRBD2; j_gene: TRBJ2-5; v_gene: TRBV12-3/TRBV12-4; abundance: many; CDR3aa: CASGLLTTGLATKETQYF; CDR3nt: TGTGCCAGCGGCCTACTCACTACGGGACTAGCCACAAAAGAGACCCAGTACTTC
d_gene: -; j_gene: TRBJ2-3; v_gene: TRBV30; abundance: many; CDR3aa: CAWRAVQVDTQYF; CDR3nt: TGTGCCTGGAGGGCCGTACAAGTGGATACGCAGTATTTT
d_gene: TRBD1; j_gene: TRBJ2-3; v_gene: TRBV5-1; abundance: many; CDR3aa: CASSFGQGSFDTQYF; CDR3nt: TGCGCCAGCAGCTTTGGACAGGGATCTTTCGATACGCAGTATTTT
d_gene: -; j_gene: TRBJ2-7; v_gene: TRBV6-1; abundance: -; CDR3aa: CASSVSLTYEQYF; CDR3nt: TGTGCCAGCAGTGTGTCATTGACCTACGAGCAGTACTTC
d_gene: TRBD1; j_gene: TRBJ2-1; v_gene: TRBV29-1; abundance: once; CDR3aa: CSGDRGLYNEQFF; CDR3nt: TGCAGCGGTGACAGGGGGCTTTACAATGAGCAGTTCTTC
d_gene: -; j_gene: TRBJ2-3; v_gene: TRBV7-9; abundance: many; CDR3aa: CASSLDQRGDTQYF; CDR3nt: TGTGCCAGCAGCTTAGACCAACGGGGAGATACGCAGTATTTT
d_gene: TRBD1; j_gene: TRBJ1-2; v_gene: TRBV12-3/TRBV12-4; abundance: many; CDR3aa: CASSLVGQANYGYTF; CDR3nt: TGTGCCAGCAGTTTAGTGGGACAGGCTAACTATGGCTACACCTTC
d_gene: -; j_gene: TRBJ2-2; v_gene: TRBV10-2; abundance: -; CDR3aa: CASRVGPGELFF; CDR3nt: TGCGCCAGCAGGGTGGGACCCGGGGAGCTGTTTTTT
d_gene: TRBD2; j_gene: TRBJ2-1; v_gene: TRBV5-1; abundance: -; CDR3aa: CASSWGGNNERFF; CDR3nt: TGTGCCAGCAGCTGGGGGGGAAACAATGAGCGGTTCTTC
d_gene: -; j_gene: TRBJ1-3; v_gene: TRBV12-3/TRBV12-4; abundance: few; CDR3aa: CASSSQYLGNTIYF; CDR3nt: TGTGCCAGCAGCTCACAGTACCTTGGAAACACCATATATTTT
d_gene: TRBD1; j_gene: TRBJ2-2; v_gene: TRBV27; abundance: few; CDR3aa: CASSFQGASGELFF; CDR3nt: TGTGCCAGCAGTTTCCAGGGGGCATCCGGGGAGCTGTTTTTT
d_gene: -; j_gene: TRBJ1-1; v_gene: TRBV4-2; abundance: -; CDR3aa: CASRGEAETEAFF; CDR3nt: TGTGCCAGCAGGGGGGAGGCGGAAACTGAAGCTTTCTTT
d_gene: TRBD1; j_gene: TRBJ1-3; v_gene: TRBV3-1; abundance: many; CDR3aa: CASSQGQLSGNTIYF; CDR3nt: TGTGCCAGCAGCCAGGGACAGCTCTCTGGAAACACCATATATTTT
d_gene: -; j_gene: TRBJ2-1; v_gene: TRBV20-1; abundance: many; CDR3aa: CSARDQRTTGRGKEQFF; CDR3nt: TGCAGTGCTAGAGATCAAAGGACAACTGGGAGAGGGAAAGAGCAGTTCTTC
d_gene: -; j_gene: TRBJ1-1; v_gene: TRBV3-1; abundance: many; CDR3aa: CASSQGVDRKRTEAFF; CDR3nt: TGTGCCAGCAGCCAAGGAGTAGACAGGAAGAGGACTGAAGCTTTCTTT
d_gene: -; j_gene: TRBJ2-6; v_gene: TRBV12-3/TRBV12-4; abundance: -; CDR3aa: CASSFGGTGANVLTF; CDR3nt: TGTGCCAGCAGTTTTGGGGGAACTGGGGCCAACGTCCTGACTTTC
d_gene: TRBD2; j_gene: TRBJ2-1; v_gene: TRBV11-2; abundance: -; CDR3aa: CASSLVSGGLAGNEQFF; CDR3nt: TGTGCCAGCAGCTTAGTCTCGGGAGGACTGGCAGGGAATGAGCAGTTCTTC
d_gene: TRBD1; j_gene: TRBJ1-5; v_gene: TRBV28; abundance: once; CDR3aa: CASSAGQGSWNQPQHF; CDR3nt: TGTGCCAGCAGTGCCGGACAGGGAAGTTGGAATCAGCCCCAGCATTTT
d_gene: -; j_gene: TRBJ1-1; v_gene: TRBV11-2; abundance: once; CDR3aa: CASSLGVKNTEAFF; CDR3nt: TGTGCCAGCAGCTTAGGAGTAAAGAACACTGAAGCTTTCTTT
d_gene: TRBD1; j_gene: TRBJ2-2; v_gene: TRBV20-1; abundance: few; CDR3aa: CSVRRQGTGELFF; CDR3nt: TGCAGTGTTCGCAGACAGGGTACCGGGGAGCTGTTTTTT
d_gene: TRBD1; j_gene: TRBJ1-5; v_gene: TRBV6-1; abundance: few; CDR3aa: CASNGQEKQPQHF; CDR3nt: TGTGCCAGCAACGGACAGGAGAAACAGCCCCAGCATTTT
d_gene: -; j_gene: TRBJ2-5; v_gene: TRBV11-2; abundance: many; CDR3aa: CASTNSIGAQTQYF; CDR3nt: TGTGCCAGCACCAATAGTATAGGGGCACAGACCCAGTACTTC
d_gene: TRBD1; j_gene: TRBJ2-1; v_gene: TRBV6-2/TRBV6-3; abundance: few; CDR3aa: CASSGSPGQGGNEQFF; CDR3nt: TGTGCCAGCAGTGGGTCTCCGGGACAGGGCGGCAATGAGCAGTTCTTC